This TCR beta chain was sequenced for a study of T cell repertoires in cytomegalovirus infection. Study-level background: Use of recently identified HLA-C-restricted and well-studied HLA-B-restricted CMV epitopes was part of the study. Points from the study as a whole: Summed frequency of public TCR beta families distinguished CMV carriers with the relevant HLA.

TCRdb fed the reads into MiXCR, producing one record per CDR3 protein. The sample lists some 800,000 distinct CDR3 sequences, 29% seen once, with roughly 14% in the top ten. V dropped 0 bases and J dropped 4; count of bases not matched to a gene: 9. The length of the CDR3 is 18 residues. CDR1 and CDR2 from the germline V gene are SGHTA and FQGNSA. Many counts were recorded for this clonotype. Antigen unknown. The chain carries TRBV7-2 and TRBJ2-1, with 10 bases identical to TRBD2. The clonotype was recovered from a human donor in good health (CMV status not recorded). Some clones in this sample may be carry-over from other donors' samples. Here the sequenced sample was cultured CD8+ T cells from PBMCs, taken from culture after CMV antigen stimulation. In DNA, the CDR3 is TGTGCCAGCAGCTTAGCGCGTGGGCAAGCGGGGGGGTACAATGAGCAGTTCTTC. It translates to CASSLARGQAGGYNEQFF.